The 28 T cell receptor beta chains given below trace back to one sample, sequenced in a study of cytomegalovirus exposure and HLA in healthy donors. Use of 60 Vbeta and 13 Jbeta primers characterized the PCR. Produced via immunoSEQ multiplex PCR; TCRdb's table is partial and in-frame only. The repertoire consists of tens of thousands of clones, with around 80% occurring once and the leading ten covering 1.9%. The sequenced sample consisted of PBMCs. The receptors come from a man between 18 and 29 years old in good health and CMV-seronegative.

This chain connects TRBV19 to TRBJ2-1; TRBD2 is a possible D gene (6 bases). V dropped 2 bases and J dropped 9 bases, with 11 bases sitting between them. The CDR3 consists of 13 residues. Germline V gene data show CDR1 as LNHDA and CDR2 as SQIVND (reference sequence). In nucleotides, the CDR3 is TGTGCCAGTAGTATATTTGGAGGGCGTGAGCAGTTCTTC. Protein: CASSIFGGREQFF.

J is TRBJ2-2 and V is TRBV11-3, with D maybe TRBD2 (6 bases). The CDR3 totals 16 residues. Trimming stripped 5 bases from V and 3 bases from J, with 16 bases between. Germline V lookup: CDR1 SGHNT, CDR2 YENEEA. In DNA, the CDR3 is TGTGCCAGCAGCCCCCGTTGGGAGGAGGACACCGGGGAGCTGTTTTTT. It encodes CASSPRWEEDTGELFF.

This clone occurred a few times. J is TRBJ2-5 and V is TRBV9, with a weak D call TRBD2 (7 bases). Germline V gene data show CDR1 as SGDLS and CDR2 as YYNGEE. This CDR3 has 14 amino acids. With 0 bases removed from V and 7 bases from J, the gap between germline ends came to 13 bases. CDR3 bases: TGTGCCAGCAGCGTAGGGGGGGGCAGGTTGACCCAGTACTTC. It translates to CASSVGGGRLTQYF.

The sample holds one count of this clone. The chain is built from TRBV18 and TRBJ1-5; 7 positions match TRBD1. The germline V gene has CDR1 KGHSH and CDR2 LQKENI. The CDR3 is made up of 16 amino acids. With 4 bases clipped from V and 7 bases from J, the junction kept 13 bases outside the gene matches. CDR3 residues: CASSLRDSQFGQPQHF. As DNA, the CDR3 is TGTGCCAGCTCACTGCGGGACAGCCAATTTGGACAGCCCCAGCATTTT.

The chain joins TRBV6-6 to TRBJ2-2; no reliable D call. V gave up 0 bases and J gave up 8 bases, with 13 bases separating them. Per germline, CDR1 MNHNY and CDR2 SVGAGI (reference sequence). The CDR3 length is 15 residues. CDR3: CASSYSRGLAGELFF. The CDR3 coding sequence is TGTGCCAGCAGTTACTCGAGAGGATTAGCTGGGGAGCTGTTTTTT.

The genes are TRBV7-3 and TRBJ2-5; TRBD1 is a possible D gene (5 bases). The V end was cut by 5 bases, the J end by 2 bases, with 12 bases between. The CDR3 sequence is 14 residues long. Looked up from germline, CDR1 is SGHTA and CDR2 is FQGTGA. The CDR3 DNA reads as TGTGCCAGCAGCGCCTCAAGGACACAAGAGACCCAGTACTTC. It is translated as CASSASRTQETQYF.

This rearrangement joins TRBV7-9 to TRBJ1-1; tentatively, D is TRBD1 (5 bases). CDR3 length: 13 residues. V was trimmed by 10 bases and J by 0 bases, leaving 12 bases between them. Germline CDR1 is SEHNR and CDR2 is FQNEAQ (reference sequence). The CDR3 loop reads CATSGGLNTEAFF. CDR3 DNA: TGTGCCACCTCGGGGGGGTTGAACACTGAAGCTTTCTTT.

The V and J genes are TRBV28 and TRBJ1-5, with D possibly matching TRBD1 (6 bases). Germline V gene lookup returns CDR1 MDHEN and CDR2 SYDVKM. The CDR3 sequence is 15 residues long. The ends were cut back, 4 bases at V and 6 bases at J, with 16 bases in the middle. The CDR3 sequence is CASSSLDRSGQPQHF. Here the CDR3 DNA reads TGTGCCAGCAGTTCCCTTGACAGGTCCGGTCAGCCCCAGCATTTT.

This clone was seen once. The V call is TRBV27, the J call TRBJ2-5; tentative D call: TRBD1 (5 bases). Deletions cut 3 bases from V and 5 bases from J, with 10 bases between. This CDR3 is built from 13 residues. Germline CDR1 reads MNHEY; CDR2 reads SMNVEV (reference sequence). The CDR3 sequence is CASSFRAGETQYF. The CDR3 nucleotides read TGTGCCAGCAGTTTCCGGGCAGGGGAGACCCAGTACTTC.

The chain uses TRBV27 and TRBJ1-1; D uncertain. This CDR3 is built from 13 residues. V shed 6 bases and J shed 4 bases, with 12 bases lying between them. Germline CDR1 reads MNHEY; CDR2 reads SMNVEV (reference sequence). The CDR3 sequence: CASRPQARTEAFF. The CDR3 nucleotides are TGTGCCAGCAGACCCCAGGCGCGCACTGAAGCTTTCTTT.

This clone occurred once. The chain recombines TRBV18 with TRBJ2-2; 7 nucleotides line up with TRBD2. Trimming at V came to 11 bases and at J to 5 bases, leaving 11 bases not matched to a gene. The CDR3 covers 14 residues. The germline V gene has CDR1 KGHSH and CDR2 LQKENI. The CDR3 DNA reads TGTGCCGGCAGGGAGGGAATCACTACCGGGGAGCTGTTTTTT. Amino acid sequence: CAGREGITTGELFF.

The genes are TRBV7-2 and TRBJ1-2, with a tentative D call TRBD1 (5 bases). This CDR3 has 13 amino acids. Per the germline V gene, CDR1 is SGHTA and CDR2 is FQGNSA. Trimming left V 3 bases short and J 7 bases short, with 12 bases between. In nucleotides, the CDR3 is TGTGCCAGCAGCTTCAATCCTAGGGGTGGCTACACCTTC. It is translated as CASSFNPRGGYTF. The complete variable domain, with remaining parts taken from reference TRBV7-2 and TRBJ1-2, reads GAGVSQSPSNKVTEKGKDVELRCDPISGHTALYWYRQSLGQGLEFLIYFQGNSAPDKSGLPSDRFSAERTGGSVSTLTIQRTQQEDSAVYLCASSFNPRGGYTFGSGTRLTVV.

The genes are TRBV28 and TRBJ2-7, with 7 bases aligning to TRBD2. The length of the CDR3 is 15 residues. Looked up from germline, CDR1 is MDHEN and CDR2 is SYDVKM. Trimming removed 1 base from V and 3 bases from J; junction bases left unmatched: 6. CDR3 loop: CASSLLAGARYEQYF. The CDR3, as DNA: TGTGCCAGCAGTTTATTGGCGGGAGCTCGCTACGAGCAGTACTTC.

The chain employs TRBV4-1 and TRBJ1-2; TRBD1 aligns across 8 bases. V lost 0 bases and J lost 14; bases outside the gene matches: 8. The germline V gene has CDR1 MGHRA and CDR2 YSYEKL. The CDR3 consists of 13 residues. Written as DNA, the CDR3 is TGCGCCAGCAGCCAAGATTATGGGGACAGGACAACCTTC. Encoded protein: CASSQDYGDRTTF.

The V gene is TRBV6-5, the J gene TRBJ1-1, with 8 bases that match TRBD1. V was clipped by 10 bases and J by 5 bases; unmatched bases: 15. The CDR3 is 15 residues long. Germline lookup yields CDR1 MNHEY and CDR2 SVGAGI. The CDR3 loop reads CAISGPGTGYTEAFF. CDR3 in DNA: TGTGCCATCAGCGGCCCCGGGACAGGCTATACTGAAGCTTTCTTT.

The chain is built from TRBV4-3 and TRBJ1-4; no reliable D call. The germline CDR1 and CDR2 sequences are LGHNA and YSLEER. The CDR3 extends over 16 amino acids. Trimming cost V 0 bases and J 4 bases, with 12 bases left between them. As DNA, the CDR3 is TGCGCCAGCAGCCAAGACTCGACAAACGTTAATGAAAAACTGTTTTTT. This sequence encodes CASSQDSTNVNEKLFF.

V usage is TRBV11-3 and J usage is TRBJ1-3; no firm D call. V dropped 0 bases and J dropped 0 bases, with 6 bases sitting between them. The CDR3 extends over 15 amino acids. CDR1 is SGHNT and CDR2 is YENEEA in the germline V gene. The CDR3 nucleotides are TGTGCCAGCAGCTTAGACGGTAGCTCTGGAAACACCATATATTTT. Protein sequence: CASSLDGSSGNTIYF.

The J gene is TRBJ1-4, the V gene TRBV4-3, with D perhaps TRBD1 (5 bases). The germline gives CDR1 LGHNA, CDR2 YSLEER. The CDR3 is 15 residues long. With 4 bases removed from V and 5 bases from J, the gap between germline ends came to 14 bases. CDR3 protein: CASSPRRAGNEKLFF. DNA of the CDR3: TGCGCCAGCAGCCCCCGTCGGGCAGGGAATGAAAAACTGTTTTTT.

The chain links TRBV7-8 to TRBJ2-7, with a possible D match to TRBD1 (6 bases). The CDR3 runs to 15 residues. V lost 1 base to trimming and J lost 4 bases, with 14 bases between them. From germline, CDR1 is SGHVS and CDR2 FQNEAQ. The CDR3 sequence: CASSLGQGPSYEQYF. The CDR3 DNA is TGTGCCAGCAGCTTAGGGCAGGGGCCTTCATACGAGCAGTACTTC.

This chain joins TRBV27 and TRBJ2-7; 12 bases map to TRBD1. Per germline, CDR1 MNHEY and CDR2 SMNVEV (reference sequence). The CDR3 consists of 16 residues. With 4 bases clipped from V and 2 bases from J, the junction kept 6 bases outside the gene matches. The CDR3 nucleotides are TGTGCCAGCAGTTGGGGACAGGGGGCGGGAACCTACGAGCAGTACTTC. It specifies CASSWGQGAGTYEQYF.

The chain has TRBV4-1 and TRBJ1-4; D is unresolved. The CDR3 is made up of 15 amino acids. The V gene lost 0 bases and the J gene lost 8 bases, with 13 bases spanning the gap. Germline assignment: CDR1 MGHRA and CDR2 YSYEKL. CDR3 in amino acids: CASSQEGPPGEKLFF. CDR3 bases: TGCGCCAGCAGCCAAGAGGGTCCGCCGGGGGAAAAACTGTTTTTT.

This chain links TRBV6-5 with TRBJ2-7, with TRBD1 identical over 9 bases. The CDR3 covers 15 residues. The germline V gene encodes CDR1 MNHEY and CDR2 SVGAGI. V shed 1 base, J shed 2 bases, and the junction held 3 bases outside the gene matches. CDR3 DNA sequence: TGTGCCAGCAGTTACTTTCGGGACAGGGCCTACGAGCAGTACTTC. It translates to CASSYFRDRAYEQYF.

The CDR3 DNA sequence: TGTGCCAGCAGTGATGTGGGGGGGCCGGGCACTGAAGCTTTCTTT. It translates to CASSDVGGPGTEAFF. The chain links TRBV25-1 to TRBJ1-1, with a weak D call TRBD1 (6 bases). The CDR3 consists of 15 residues. The V and J ends lost 3 bases and 4 bases respectively, with 15 bases between them. CDR1 is MGHDK, CDR2 SYGVNS, per germline.

The V and J genes are TRBV4-1 and TRBJ2-4, with TRBD1 matching 8 bases. With V trimmed by 0 bases and J by 7 bases, 8 bases remained unmatched. CDR3 length: 16 residues. Per the germline V gene, CDR1 is MGHRA and CDR2 is YSYEKL. CDR3 sequence (DNA): TGCGCCAGCAGCCAAGATCATCAGGGGGCGAGGAACATTCAGTACTTC. This codes for CASSQDHQGARNIQYF.

This clone was seen once. The chain uses TRBV27 and TRBJ2-7; 7 nucleotides align to TRBD1. The CDR3 spans 15 residues. V was clipped by 8 bases and J by 2 bases; unmatched bases: 12. Germline V gives CDR1 MNHEY, CDR2 SMNVEV (reference sequence). The CDR3 loop is CASGPGDSKAYEQYF. CDR3 nucleotide sequence: TGTGCCAGCGGCCCAGGGGACAGTAAGGCCTACGAGCAGTACTTC.

This chain joins TRBV18 and TRBJ1-2; no firm D call. Trimming took off 4 bases at V and 0 bases at J, with 21 bases between the two ends. The CDR3 is 18 amino acids. Germline V lookup: CDR1 KGHSH, CDR2 LQKENI. CDR3 in DNA: TGTGCCAGCTCACTAGTATTAGCGTTGACCTTAGCTAACTATGGCTACACCTTC. Translation: CASSLVLALTLANYGYTF.

This sequence joins TRBV19 and TRBJ2-5; D unresolved. The CDR3 has 13 amino acids. Trimming pared 8 bases from V and 5 bases from J, leaving 15 bases between. Germline V gene lookup returns CDR1 LNHDA and CDR2 SQIVND (reference sequence). Here the CDR3 DNA reads TGTGCCAGTCGGGTGGCAGCCGGGGAGACCCAGTACTTC. Residues: CASRVAAGETQYF.

This chain joins TRBV18 and TRBJ2-1; D gene uncertain. The CDR3 is made up of 14 amino acids. Germline-derived CDR1 and CDR2 are KGHSH and LQKENI. V was cut by 3 bases and J by 7 bases, with 13 bases left in between. In nucleotides, the CDR3 is TGTGCCAGCTCACCTGAGATAGGAGTGAATGAGCAGTTCTTC. Translation gives CASSPEIGVNEQFF.